This T cell receptor beta chain originates from a study of blood T cell repertoires in COVID-19. Study details: Spain, Italy and the United States supplied samples that represented acute and convalescent COVID-19.

Clinical history as reported by participants underpinned cohort assignment. Within 2 weeks before study entry, exposed participants met a COVID-19 case. V dropped 0 bases and J dropped 9 bases, with 12 bases sitting between them. This CDR3 is 14 amino acids long. Per germline, CDR1 GTSNPN and CDR2 SVGIG (reference sequence). In the original analysis: Amplification with reference gene primers provided the estimates of nucleated cell counts. Measured with immunoSEQ multiplex PCR; TCRdb has only the in-frame clones, and not every one. The V and J calls and clone size are taken from that table; D and trimming were inferred from the DNA. The table lists some 340,000 clones, approximately 91% of them singletons.

V is TRBV30 and J is TRBJ1-6; D is undetermined. This TCR was recovered from a woman younger than 45 who had been exposed to COVID-19. The source material was PBMCs or T cells enriched from blood (not recorded which). Written as DNA, the CDR3 is TGTGCCTGGAGTGTTTCAGGTTTCAGTTCACCCCTCCACTTT. Its translation: CAWSVSGFSSPLHF.